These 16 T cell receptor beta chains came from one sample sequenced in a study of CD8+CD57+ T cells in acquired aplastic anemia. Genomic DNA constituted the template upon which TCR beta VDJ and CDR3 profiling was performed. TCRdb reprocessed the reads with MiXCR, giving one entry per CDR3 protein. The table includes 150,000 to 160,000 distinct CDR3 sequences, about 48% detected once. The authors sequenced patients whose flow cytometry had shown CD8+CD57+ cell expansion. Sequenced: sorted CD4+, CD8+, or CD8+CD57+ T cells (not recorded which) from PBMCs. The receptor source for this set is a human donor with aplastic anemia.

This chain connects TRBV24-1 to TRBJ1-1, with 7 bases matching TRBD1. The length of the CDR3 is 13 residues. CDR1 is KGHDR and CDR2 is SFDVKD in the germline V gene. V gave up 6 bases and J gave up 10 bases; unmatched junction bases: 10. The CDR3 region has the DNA TGTGCCACCAGTCGAGGGACAGATACAGGAGCTTTCTTT. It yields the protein CATSRGTDTGAFF.

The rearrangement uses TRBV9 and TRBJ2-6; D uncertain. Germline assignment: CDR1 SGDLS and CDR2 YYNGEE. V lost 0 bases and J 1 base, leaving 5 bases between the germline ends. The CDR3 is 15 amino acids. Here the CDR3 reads CASSVAGSGANVLTF. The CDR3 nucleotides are TGTGCCAGCAGCGTAGCCGGGTCTGGGGCCAACGTCCTGACTTTC.

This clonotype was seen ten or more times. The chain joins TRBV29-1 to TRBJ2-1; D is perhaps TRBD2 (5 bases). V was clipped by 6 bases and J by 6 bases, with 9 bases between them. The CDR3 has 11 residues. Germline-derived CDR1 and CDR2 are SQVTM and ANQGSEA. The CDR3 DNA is TGCAGCGTCGTCAGCGGCAATGAGCAGTTCTTC. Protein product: CSVVSGNEQFF.

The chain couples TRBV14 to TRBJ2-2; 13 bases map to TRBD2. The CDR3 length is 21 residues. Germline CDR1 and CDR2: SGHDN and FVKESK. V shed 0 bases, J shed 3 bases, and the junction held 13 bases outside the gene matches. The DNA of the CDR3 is TGTGCCAGCAGCCAAGAAGGGGGCTACGGACTAGCGGGGGCCGACACCGGGGAGCTGTTTTTT. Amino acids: CASSQEGGYGLAGADTGELFF.

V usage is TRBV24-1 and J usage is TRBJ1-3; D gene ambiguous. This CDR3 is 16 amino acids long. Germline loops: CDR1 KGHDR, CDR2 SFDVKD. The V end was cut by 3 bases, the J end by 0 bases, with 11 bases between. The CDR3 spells CATSDATASSGNTIYF. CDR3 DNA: TGTGCCACCAGTGATGCCACAGCGAGCTCTGGAAACACCATATATTTT.

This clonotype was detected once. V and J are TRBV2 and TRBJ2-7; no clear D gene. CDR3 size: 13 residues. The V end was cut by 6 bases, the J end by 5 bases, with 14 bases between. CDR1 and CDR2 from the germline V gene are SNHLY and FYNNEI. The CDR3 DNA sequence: TGTGCCAGCAGCTTTTTCGACCAGAACGAGCAGTACTTC. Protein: CASSFFDQNEQYF.

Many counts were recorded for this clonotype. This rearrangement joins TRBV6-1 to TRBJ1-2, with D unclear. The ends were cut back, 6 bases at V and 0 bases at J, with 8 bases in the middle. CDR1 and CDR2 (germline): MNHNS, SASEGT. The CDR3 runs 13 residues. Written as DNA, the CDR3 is TGTGCCAGCAGCCTAGAAGCTAACTATGGCTACACCTTC. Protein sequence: CASSLEANYGYTF.

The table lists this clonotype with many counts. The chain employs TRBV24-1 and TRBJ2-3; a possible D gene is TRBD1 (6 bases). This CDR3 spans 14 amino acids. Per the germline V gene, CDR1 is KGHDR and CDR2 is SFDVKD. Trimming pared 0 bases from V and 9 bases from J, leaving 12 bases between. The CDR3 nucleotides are TGTGCCACCAGTGATTTGATTCCGGGACACACGCAGTATTTT. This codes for CATSDLIPGHTQYF.

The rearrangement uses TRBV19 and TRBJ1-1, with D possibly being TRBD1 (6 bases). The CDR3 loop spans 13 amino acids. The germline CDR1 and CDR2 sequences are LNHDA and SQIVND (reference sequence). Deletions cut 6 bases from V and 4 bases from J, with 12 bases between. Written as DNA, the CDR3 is TGTGCCAGTAGGCTTTCAGGGGCCACTGAAGCTTTCTTT. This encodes CASRLSGATEAFF.

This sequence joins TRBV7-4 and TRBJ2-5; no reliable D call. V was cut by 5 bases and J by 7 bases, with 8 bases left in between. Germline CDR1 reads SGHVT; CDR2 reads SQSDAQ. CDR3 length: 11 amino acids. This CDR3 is CASSPWGTQYF. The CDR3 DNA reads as TGTGCCAGCAGCCCCTGGGGGACCCAGTACTTC.

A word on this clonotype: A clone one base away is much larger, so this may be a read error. CDR3 coding DNA: TGTGCCAGTATGCGTGGGTTAGTAACACTGAACAGTGAAGCTTTCTTT. Translated, it gives CASMRGLVTLNSEAFF. V usage is TRBV19 and J usage is TRBJ1-1; D gene uncertain. The germline V gene encodes CDR1 LNHDA and CDR2 SQIVND (reference sequence). The CDR3 consists of 16 residues.

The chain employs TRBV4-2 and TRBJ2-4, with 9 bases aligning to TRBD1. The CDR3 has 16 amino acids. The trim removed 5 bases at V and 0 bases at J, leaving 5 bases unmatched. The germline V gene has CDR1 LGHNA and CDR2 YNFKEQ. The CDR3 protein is CASSLGQGLAKNIQYF. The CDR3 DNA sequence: TGTGCCAGCAGCTTGGGACAGGGCTTAGCCAAAAACATTCAGTACTTC.

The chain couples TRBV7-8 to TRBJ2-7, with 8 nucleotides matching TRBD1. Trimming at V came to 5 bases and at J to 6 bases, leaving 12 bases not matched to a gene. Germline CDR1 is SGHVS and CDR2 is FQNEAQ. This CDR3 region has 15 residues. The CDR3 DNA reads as TGTGCCAGCAGCGTCCTTCTGACAGGGGAGTCCGAGCAGTACTTC. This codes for CASSVLLTGESEQYF.

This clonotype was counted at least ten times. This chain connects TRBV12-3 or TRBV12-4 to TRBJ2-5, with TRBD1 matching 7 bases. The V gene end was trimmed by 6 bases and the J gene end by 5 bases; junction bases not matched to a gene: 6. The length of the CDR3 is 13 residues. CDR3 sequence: CASRPRQGETQYF. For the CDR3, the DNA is TGTGCCAGCAGACCCAGACAGGGTGAGACCCAGTACTTC.

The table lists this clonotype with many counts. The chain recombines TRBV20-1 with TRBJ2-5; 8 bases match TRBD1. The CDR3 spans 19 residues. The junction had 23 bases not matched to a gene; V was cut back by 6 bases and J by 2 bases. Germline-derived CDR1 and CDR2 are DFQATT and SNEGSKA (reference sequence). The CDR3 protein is CSAHVQDREQMGPQETQYF. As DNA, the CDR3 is TGCAGTGCCCACGTCCAGGACAGGGAACAAATGGGACCTCAAGAGACCCAGTACTTC.

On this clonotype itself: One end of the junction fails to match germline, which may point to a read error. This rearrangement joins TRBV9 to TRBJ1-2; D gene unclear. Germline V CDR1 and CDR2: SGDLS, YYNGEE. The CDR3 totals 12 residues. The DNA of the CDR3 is TGTGCCAGCAGCCTTCACAGCTATGGCTACGCCTTC. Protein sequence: CASSLHSYGYAF.